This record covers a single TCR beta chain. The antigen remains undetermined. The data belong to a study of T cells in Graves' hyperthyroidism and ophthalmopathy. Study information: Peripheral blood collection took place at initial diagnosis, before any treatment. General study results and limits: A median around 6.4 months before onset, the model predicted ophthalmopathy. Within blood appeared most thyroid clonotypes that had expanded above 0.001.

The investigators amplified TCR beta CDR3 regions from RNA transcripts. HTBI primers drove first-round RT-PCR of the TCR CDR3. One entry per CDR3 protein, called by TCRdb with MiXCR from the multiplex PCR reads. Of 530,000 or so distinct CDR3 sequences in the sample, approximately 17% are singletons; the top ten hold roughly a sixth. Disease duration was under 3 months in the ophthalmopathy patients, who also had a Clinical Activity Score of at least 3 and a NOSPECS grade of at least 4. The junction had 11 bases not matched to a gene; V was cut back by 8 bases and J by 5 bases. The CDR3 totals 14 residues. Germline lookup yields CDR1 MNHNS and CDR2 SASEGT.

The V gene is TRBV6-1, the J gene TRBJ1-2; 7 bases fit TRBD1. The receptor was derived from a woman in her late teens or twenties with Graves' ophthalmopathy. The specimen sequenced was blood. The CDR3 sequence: CASRPDRKLYGYTF. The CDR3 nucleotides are TGTGCCAGCCGACCGGACAGGAAGTTATATGGCTACACCTTC.